The 10 T cell receptor beta chains below were found in one sample sequenced in a study of CD8 T cells in Susac syndrome. With random hexamers, reverse transcription was performed on roughly 0.5 to 1 ug of RNA. Using its own MiXCR run on the immunoSEQ multiplex PCR reads, TCRdb lists one record per CDR3 protein. The sample consists of about 200,000 distinct CDR3 sequences, 95% of them appearing once. The material sequenced was CD4+ T cells from PBMCs. These receptors originate from a human donor in good health.

V and J are TRBV5-1 and TRBJ2-5; D remains ambiguous. The CDR3 runs 14 residues. Germline CDR1 SGHRS, CDR2 YFSETQ. The V and J ends lost 0 bases and 7 bases respectively, with 13 bases between them. The CDR3 spells CASSLAQADGTQYF. The DNA for the CDR3 is TGCGCCAGCAGCTTGGCGCAGGCGGATGGGACCCAGTACTTC.

The J gene is TRBJ2-2, the V gene TRBV29-1; tentative D call: TRBD1 (5 bases). The germline gives CDR1 SQVTM, CDR2 ANQGSEA. CDR3 size: 14 residues. Deletions cut 7 bases from V and 6 bases from J, with 18 bases between. CDR3 in amino acids: CSALGAGRAGELFF. The CDR3 DNA follows: TGCAGCGCCCTTGGGGCAGGTAGAGCCGGGGAGCTGTTTTTT.

This clonotype showed up just once. The junction does not match germline at one end; this may be a read error. The genes are TRBV12-3 or TRBV12-4 and TRBJ2-1, with TRBD2 matching over 8 bases. The CDR3 spans 15 residues. The CDR3 bases are TGTGCCAGCAGTATAGCGGGGTATTGGGGCAATGAGCAGTTCTTC. Amino acids: CASSIAGYWGNEQFF.

This chain links TRBV24-1 with TRBJ2-3, with D tentatively TRBD1 (6 bases). The CDR3 totals 14 residues. From germline, CDR1 is KGHDR and CDR2 SFDVKD. V lost 3 bases and J 1 base, leaving 7 bases between the germline ends. The CDR3 reads CATSDPGGTDTQYF. The CDR3 coding sequence is TGTGCCACCAGTGATCCAGGGGGCACAGATACGCAGTATTTT.

V usage is TRBV20-1 and J usage is TRBJ2-1, with TRBD2 identical over 11 bases. Germline V CDR1 and CDR2: DFQATT, SNEGSKA (reference sequence). The length of the CDR3 is 16 residues. Unmatched junction bases numbered 7, after V lost 4 bases and J lost 2 bases. The CDR3 DNA reads TGCAGTGCTAAATCGGGACTAGCGGCACCCTACAATGAGCAGTTCTTC. Its translation is CSAKSGLAAPYNEQFF.

This clonotype came up once. This rearrangement joins TRBV15 to TRBJ2-6, with D unclear. Germline assignment: CDR1 LNHNV and CDR2 YYDKDF (reference sequence). The CDR3 loop spans 15 amino acids. V was cut by 0 bases and J by 0 bases, with 3 bases left in between. Here the CDR3 reads CATSRDNSGANVLTF. CDR3 nucleotides: TGTGCCACCAGCAGAGACAACTCTGGGGCCAACGTCCTGACTTTC.

The V and J genes are TRBV27 and TRBJ2-7, with D perhaps matching TRBD1 (5 bases). The ends were cut back, 2 bases at V and 6 bases at J, with 17 bases in the middle. CDR1 and CDR2 from the germline V gene are MNHEY and SMNVEV (reference sequence). The length of the CDR3 is 15 residues. The CDR3 DNA reads TGTGCCAGCAGTTTAGAGTCGCAGGGTGTCCGCGAGCAGTACGTC. Protein sequence: CASSLESQGVREQYV.

The chain is built from TRBV19 and TRBJ1-2, with D unresolved. The V gene's germline CDR1 is LNHDA and CDR2 SQIVND (reference sequence). Trimming left V 10 bases short and J 0 bases short, with 18 bases between. CDR3 length: 15 amino acids. CDR3 amino acids: CATRPWEGTNYGYTF. The DNA for the CDR3 is TGTGCCACGCGACCGTGGGAGGGAACTAACTATGGCTACACCTTC.

V gene TRBV4-2 combines with J gene TRBJ2-3; 10 nucleotides match TRBD2. CDR3 length equals 16 residues. Per germline, CDR1 LGHNA and CDR2 YNFKEQ. With 3 bases clipped from V and 1 base from J, the junction kept 4 bases outside the gene matches. DNA for the CDR3: TGTGCCAGCAGCCAGGCCGGGACTAGCGGCACAGATACGCAGTATTTT. Translating it yields CASSQAGTSGTDTQYF.

The CDR3 DNA reads TGTGCCAGCAGTTGGGGGTCCTCCTCCTATGGCTACACCTTC. It yields the protein CASSWGSSSYGYTF. J is TRBJ1-2 and V is TRBV6-2 or TRBV6-3; possible D gene TRBD1, 5 bases. The V gene lost 4 bases and the J gene lost 4 bases, with 13 bases spanning the gap. Germline V lookup: CDR1 MNHEY, CDR2 SVGEGT. The CDR3 runs to 14 residues.